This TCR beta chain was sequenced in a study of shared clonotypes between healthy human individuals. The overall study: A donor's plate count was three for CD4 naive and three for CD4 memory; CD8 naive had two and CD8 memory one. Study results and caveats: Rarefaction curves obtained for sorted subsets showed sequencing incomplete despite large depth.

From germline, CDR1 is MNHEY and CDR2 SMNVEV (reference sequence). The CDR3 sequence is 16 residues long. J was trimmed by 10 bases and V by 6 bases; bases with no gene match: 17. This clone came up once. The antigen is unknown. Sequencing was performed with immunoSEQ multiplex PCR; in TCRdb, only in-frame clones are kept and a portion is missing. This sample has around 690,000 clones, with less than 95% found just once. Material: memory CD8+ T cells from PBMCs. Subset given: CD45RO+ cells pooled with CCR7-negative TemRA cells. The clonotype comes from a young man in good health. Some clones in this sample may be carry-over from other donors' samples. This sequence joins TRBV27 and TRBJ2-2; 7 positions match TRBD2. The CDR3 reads CASSRPFSGYGMELFF. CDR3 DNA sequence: TGTGCCAGCAGCCGCCCCTTTAGCGGGTACGGGATGGAGCTGTTTTTT.